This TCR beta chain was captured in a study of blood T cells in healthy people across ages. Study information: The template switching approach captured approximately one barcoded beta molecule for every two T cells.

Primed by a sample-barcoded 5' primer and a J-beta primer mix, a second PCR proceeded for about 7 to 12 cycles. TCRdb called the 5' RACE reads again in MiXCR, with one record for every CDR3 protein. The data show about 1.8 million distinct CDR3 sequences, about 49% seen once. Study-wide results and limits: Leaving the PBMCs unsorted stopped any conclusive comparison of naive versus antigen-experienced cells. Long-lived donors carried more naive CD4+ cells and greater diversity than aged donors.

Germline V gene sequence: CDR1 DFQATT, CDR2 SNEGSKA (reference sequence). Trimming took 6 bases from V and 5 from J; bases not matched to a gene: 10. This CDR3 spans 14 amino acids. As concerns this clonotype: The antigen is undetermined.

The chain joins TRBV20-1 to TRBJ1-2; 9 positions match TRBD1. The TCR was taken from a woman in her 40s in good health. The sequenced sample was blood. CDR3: CSAQQGAATYGYTF. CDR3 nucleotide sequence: TGCAGTGCACAACAGGGGGCGGCTACTTATGGCTACACCTTC.